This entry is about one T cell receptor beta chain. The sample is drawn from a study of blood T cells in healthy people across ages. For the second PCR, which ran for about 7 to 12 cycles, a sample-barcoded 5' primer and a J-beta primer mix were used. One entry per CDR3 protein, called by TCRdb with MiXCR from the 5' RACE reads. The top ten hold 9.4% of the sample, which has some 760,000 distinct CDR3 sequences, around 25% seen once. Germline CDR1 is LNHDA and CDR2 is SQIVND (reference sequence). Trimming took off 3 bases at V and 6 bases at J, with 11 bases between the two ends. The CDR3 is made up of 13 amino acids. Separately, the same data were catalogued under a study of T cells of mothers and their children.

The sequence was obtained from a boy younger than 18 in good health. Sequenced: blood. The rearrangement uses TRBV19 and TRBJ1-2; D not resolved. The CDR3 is CASSIEGIHGYTF. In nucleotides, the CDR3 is TGTGCCAGTAGTATTGAAGGTATCCATGGCTACACCTTC.